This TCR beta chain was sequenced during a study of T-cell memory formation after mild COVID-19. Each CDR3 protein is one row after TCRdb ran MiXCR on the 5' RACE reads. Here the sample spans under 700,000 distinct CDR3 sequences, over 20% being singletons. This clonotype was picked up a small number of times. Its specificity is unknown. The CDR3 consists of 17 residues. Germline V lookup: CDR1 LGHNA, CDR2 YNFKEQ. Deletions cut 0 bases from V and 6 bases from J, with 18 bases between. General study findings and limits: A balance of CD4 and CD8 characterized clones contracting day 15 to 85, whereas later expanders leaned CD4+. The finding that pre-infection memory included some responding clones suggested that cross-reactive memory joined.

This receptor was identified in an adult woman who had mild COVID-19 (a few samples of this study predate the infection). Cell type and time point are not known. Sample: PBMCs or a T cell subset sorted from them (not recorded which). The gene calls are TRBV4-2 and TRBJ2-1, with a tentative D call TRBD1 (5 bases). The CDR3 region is CASSQDKAQGRVNEQFF. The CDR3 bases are TGTGCCAGCAGCCAAGATAAGGCTCAGGGAAGGGTCAATGAGCAGTTCTTC.